The clone carrying this TCR beta chain occurred many times. This entry belongs to a study of T-cell reconstitution after alpha-beta-depleted transplantation in children. Using unique molecular identifiers, the investigators prepared the TCRbeta library. TCRdb reprocessed the PCR reads with MiXCR, giving one entry per CDR3 protein. The sample consists of 70,000 to 100,000 distinct CDR3 sequences, approximately 12% of them appearing once. The clonotype originates from a human donor who donated a stem cell graft to a child with inherited bone marrow failure. Sequenced material: PBMCs from the stem cell graft donor, taken from the stem cell graft.

CDR3 nucleotide sequence: TGTGCCAGCAGCTCCTCTACTCTAGTCTCTGGAAACACCATATATTTT. Amino acid sequence: CASSSSTLVSGNTIYF. The chain links TRBV7-6 to TRBJ1-3; D not certain. Germline CDR1 reads SGHVS; CDR2 reads FNYEAQ. CDR3 length: 16 amino acids. Deletions cut 4 bases from V and 0 bases from J, with 13 bases between.